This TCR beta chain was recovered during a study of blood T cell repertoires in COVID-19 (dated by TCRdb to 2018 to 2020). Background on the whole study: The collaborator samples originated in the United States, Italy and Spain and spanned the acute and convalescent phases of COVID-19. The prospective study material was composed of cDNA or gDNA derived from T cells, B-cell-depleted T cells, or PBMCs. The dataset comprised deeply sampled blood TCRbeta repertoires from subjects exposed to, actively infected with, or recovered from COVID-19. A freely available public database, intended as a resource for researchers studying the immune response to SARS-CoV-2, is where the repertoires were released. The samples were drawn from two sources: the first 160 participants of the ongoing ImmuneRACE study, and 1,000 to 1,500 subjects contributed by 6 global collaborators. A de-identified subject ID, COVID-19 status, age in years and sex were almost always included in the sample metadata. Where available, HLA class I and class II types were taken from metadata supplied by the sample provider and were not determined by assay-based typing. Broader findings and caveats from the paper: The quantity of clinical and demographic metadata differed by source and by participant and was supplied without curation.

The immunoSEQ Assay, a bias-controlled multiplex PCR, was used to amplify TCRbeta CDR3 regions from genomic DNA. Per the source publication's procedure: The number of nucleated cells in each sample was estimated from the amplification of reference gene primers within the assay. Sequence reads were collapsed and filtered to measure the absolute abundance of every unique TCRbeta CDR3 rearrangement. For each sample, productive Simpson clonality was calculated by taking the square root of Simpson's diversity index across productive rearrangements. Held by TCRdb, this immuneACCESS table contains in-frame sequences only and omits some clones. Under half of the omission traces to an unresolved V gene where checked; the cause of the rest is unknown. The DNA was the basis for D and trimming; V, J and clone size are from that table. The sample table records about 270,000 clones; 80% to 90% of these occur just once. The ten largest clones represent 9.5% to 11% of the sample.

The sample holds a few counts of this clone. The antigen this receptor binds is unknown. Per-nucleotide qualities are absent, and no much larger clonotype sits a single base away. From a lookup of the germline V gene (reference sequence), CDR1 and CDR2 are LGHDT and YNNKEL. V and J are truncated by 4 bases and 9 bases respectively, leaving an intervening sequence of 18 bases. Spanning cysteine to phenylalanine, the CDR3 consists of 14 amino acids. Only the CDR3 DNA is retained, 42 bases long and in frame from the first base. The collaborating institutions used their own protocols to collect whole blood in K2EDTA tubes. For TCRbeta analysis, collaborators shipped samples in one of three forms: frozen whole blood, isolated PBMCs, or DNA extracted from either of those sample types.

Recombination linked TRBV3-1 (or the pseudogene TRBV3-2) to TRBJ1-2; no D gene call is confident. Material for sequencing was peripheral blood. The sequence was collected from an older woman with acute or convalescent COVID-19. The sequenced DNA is TGTGCCAGCAGCCCCGTTCTTCGGGGTACCCGCTACACCTTC. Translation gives CASSPVLRGTRYTF.